The 29 T cell receptor beta chains reported below all come from one sample, sequenced in a study of blood T cell repertoires in COVID-19. Assay used: immunoSEQ multiplex PCR; TCRdb lists only in-frame clones, some missing. The table lists approximately 65,000 clones, under 80% of them singletons. The source material was peripheral blood. Receptors originate from a man between 60 and 75 years old with acute or convalescent COVID-19.

The chain joins TRBV15 to TRBJ2-5, with 10 bases that match TRBD1. CDR3 length: 15 amino acids. CDR1 is LNHNV and CDR2 is YYDKDF in the germline V gene (reference sequence). V was clipped by 1 base and J by 5 bases; unmatched bases: 4. CDR3 residues: CATSRGTGGVETQYF. For the CDR3, the DNA is TGTGCCACCAGCAGAGGGACAGGGGGTGTGGAGACCCAGTACTTC.

Within the sample, this clone is medium-sized. This chain connects TRBV29-1 to TRBJ1-4; 11 bases map to TRBD1. The ends lost 5 bases at V and 11 bases at J; junction bases unmatched: 7. Germline-derived CDR1 and CDR2 are SQVTM and ANQGSEA. This CDR3 has 13 amino acids. CDR3 residues: CSVLGQGEEKLFF. DNA of the CDR3: TGCAGCGTTCTGGGACAGGGGGAGGAGAAACTGTTTTTT. Drawing the rest from reference TRBV29-1 and TRBJ1-4, the complete variable domain is SAVISQKPSRDICQRGTSLTIQCQVDSQVTMMFWYRQQPGQSLTLIATANQGSEATYESGFVIDKFPISRPNLTFSTLTVSNMSPEDSSIYLCSVLGQGEEKLFFGSGTQLSVL.

This clone was observed a few times. The J gene is TRBJ1-1, the V gene TRBV27, with 9 bases identical to TRBD1. Germline values: CDR1 MNHEY, CDR2 SMNVEV (reference sequence). The CDR3 is 18 amino acids. With 1 base clipped from V and 0 bases from J, the junction kept 9 bases outside the gene matches. CDR3 bases: TGTGCCAGCAGTTTATTAAGGAGGGGACAGGGAATGAACACTGAAGCTTTCTTT. Amino acids: CASSLLRRGQGMNTEAFF.

The rearrangement joins TRBV5-8 to TRBJ1-2; 9 bases are shared with TRBD1. After removal of 2 bases from V and 7 bases from J, the junction contained 6 bases not matched to a gene. The CDR3 has 14 residues. Germline V gene lookup returns CDR1 SGHTS and CDR2 YDEGEE. CDR3: CASSLKDRGGGYTF. The CDR3 region has the DNA TGTGCCAGCAGCTTAAAGGACAGGGGAGGTGGCTACACCTTC.

This chain links TRBV6-5 with TRBJ2-7, with 10 bases that match TRBD1. J was trimmed by 3 bases and V by 5 bases; bases with no gene match: 4. The CDR3 is made up of 14 amino acids. Germline V gene lookup returns CDR1 MNHEY and CDR2 SVGAGI. CDR3 protein: CASSRQGAFYEQYF. Written as DNA, the CDR3 is TGTGCCAGCAGTCGACAGGGGGCTTTCTACGAGCAGTACTTC.

This rearrangement joins TRBV11-2 to TRBJ2-1; the match to TRBD2 covers 13 bases. The V gene's germline CDR1 is SGHAT and CDR2 FQNNGV. The CDR3 is 17 residues long. J gave up 0 bases and V 5 bases, and 4 bases lay outside the gene matches. CDR3 coding DNA: TGTGCCAGCAGCCCGGGGACTAGCGGGGCCTCCTACAATGAGCAGTTCTTC. It codes for CASSPGTSGASYNEQFF.

This clone was picked up a small number of times. The J gene is TRBJ2-2, the V gene TRBV5-4, with TRBD1 as a possible D gene (5 bases). CDR3 size: 15 residues. The V gene's germline CDR1 is SGHNT and CDR2 YYREEE (reference sequence). The V and J ends lost 0 bases and 0 bases respectively, with 6 bases between them. The CDR3 spells CASSLEGSNTGELFF. CDR3 nucleotides: TGTGCCAGCAGCTTGGAGGGGTCGAACACCGGGGAGCTGTTTTTT.

The genes are TRBV6-5 and TRBJ1-5; no clear D. Looked up from germline, CDR1 is MNHEY and CDR2 is SVGAGI. With 6 bases removed from V and 6 bases from J, the gap between germline ends came to 9 bases. The CDR3 loop spans 12 amino acids. The CDR3 region has the DNA TGTGCCAGCAGCCAAGGAGGTCAGCCCCAGCATTTT. Translation gives CASSQGGQPQHF.

The chain joins TRBV2 to TRBJ1-3; tentatively, D is TRBD1 (6 bases). Germline V CDR1 and CDR2: SNHLY, FYNNEI. The CDR3 totals 13 residues. Trimming cost V 6 bases and J 3 bases, with 9 bases left between them. The CDR3 protein is CASSRGNGNTIYF. The CDR3 DNA follows: TGTGCCAGCAGCAGGGGTAATGGAAACACCATATATTTT.

The table lists this clone with a few counts. The chain recombines TRBV19 with TRBJ2-2, with 7 bases aligning to TRBD1. Germline V gives CDR1 LNHDA, CDR2 SQIVND (reference sequence). The CDR3 is 20 amino acids. Trimming took 3 bases from V and 3 from J; bases not matched to a gene: 19. For the CDR3, the DNA is TGTGCCAGTAGTATGGGTAGGGGGCGCGTGGGGCGAGGTTACACCGGGGAGCTGTTTTTT. It codes for CASSMGRGRVGRGYTGELFF.

Written as DNA, the CDR3 is TGTGCCTGGAGCCCAGGGGTCGGGGCCAACGTCCTGACTTTC. Translated: CAWSPGVGANVLTF. The chain joins TRBV30 to TRBJ2-6, with D possibly being TRBD1 (6 bases). The CDR3 contains 14 residues. The germline V gene encodes CDR1 GTSNPN and CDR2 SVGIG (reference sequence). Trimming shortened V by 3 bases and J by 4 bases, and 10 bases separated the two germline ends.

The chain couples TRBV18 to TRBJ2-1; possibly TRBD2 for D (6 bases). The CDR3 spans 13 residues. V dropped 6 bases and J dropped 10 bases, with 16 bases sitting between them. Germline-derived CDR1 and CDR2 are KGHSH and LQKENI. DNA of the CDR3: TGTGCCAGCTCTCAAGGGCCGGGACTCGAGCAGTTCTTC. This gives the protein CASSQGPGLEQFF.

There are a few counts of this clone. The rearrangement links TRBV4-2 to TRBJ1-5; 7 bases map to TRBD1. Germline CDR1 and CDR2: LGHNA and YNFKEQ. The CDR3 is 16 residues long. The junction had 7 bases not matched to a gene; V was cut back by 0 bases and J by 5 bases. The CDR3 region is CASSQDGTDLYQPQHF. For the CDR3, the DNA is TGTGCCAGCAGCCAAGATGGGACAGATTTATATCAGCCCCAGCATTTT.

This CDR3 is CASRGQGALAKNIQYF. The DNA of the CDR3 is TGTGCCAGCAGGGGACAGGGAGCACTAGCCAAAAACATTCAGTACTTC. V and J are TRBV2 and TRBJ2-4; 9 nucleotides line up with TRBD1. V gave up 6 bases and J gave up 0 bases; unmatched junction bases: 6. The CDR3 has 16 amino acids. The germline V gene encodes CDR1 SNHLY and CDR2 FYNNEI.

The chain uses TRBV6-5 and TRBJ1-1; D call uncertain. V dropped 7 bases and J dropped 4 bases, with 7 bases sitting between them. The CDR3 is made up of 11 amino acids. Germline V gene lookup returns CDR1 MNHEY and CDR2 SVGAGI. The CDR3 coding sequence is TGTGCCAGCACCCCAGTCACTGAAGCTTTCTTT. Translation: CASTPVTEAFF.

CDR3 nucleotides: TGTGCCAGCAGCTACCGGACAGTCCCGAAACTGTTTTTT. Protein sequence: CASSYRTVPKLFF. V is TRBV4-2 and J is TRBJ1-4, with D maybe TRBD1 (6 bases). This CDR3 region has 13 residues. Between the trimmed V and J ends, which lost 5 bases and 11 bases, there was a span of 15 bases. The germline gives CDR1 LGHNA, CDR2 YNFKEQ.

This clone was detected a few times. This chain joins TRBV28 and TRBJ2-2, with 7 bases that match TRBD2. CDR3 size: 15 residues. Trimming removed 8 bases from V and 4 bases from J; junction bases left unmatched: 10. Germline lookup yields CDR1 MDHEN and CDR2 SYDVKM. The CDR3 sequence: CASFRAGVRTGELFF. In DNA, the CDR3 is TGTGCCAGCTTTCGGGCGGGAGTGCGCACCGGGGAGCTGTTTTTT.

This clone turned up a few times. The V and J genes are TRBV5-1 and TRBJ1-1, with D unresolved. Per the germline V gene, CDR1 is SGHRS and CDR2 is YFSETQ. The CDR3 runs 14 residues. Trimming shortened V by 0 bases and J by 1 base, and 7 bases separated the two germline ends. The CDR3 sequence is CASSLVMANTEAFF. CDR3 DNA sequence: TGCGCCAGCAGCTTGGTTATGGCGAACACTGAAGCTTTCTTT.

This clone has just one count. The chain carries TRBV18 and TRBJ1-3; D is undetermined. V lost 3 bases and J 0 bases, leaving 15 bases between the germline ends. Per the germline V gene, CDR1 is KGHSH and CDR2 is LQKENI. The CDR3 spans 17 residues. The CDR3 spells CASSPILPGGSGNTIYF. As DNA, the CDR3 is TGTGCCAGCTCACCCATTTTACCGGGAGGCTCTGGAAACACCATATATTTT.

The genes are TRBV28 and TRBJ2-3; 9 bases are shared with TRBD1. J lost 4 bases, V lost 1 base, and 15 bases had no gene match. This CDR3 is built from 19 residues. CDR1 is MDHEN and CDR2 is SYDVKM in the germline V gene. The CDR3 spells CASSLYSTGQGFSADTQYF. CDR3 nucleotide sequence: TGTGCCAGCAGTTTATATTCTACGGGACAGGGCTTCTCCGCAGATACGCAGTATTTT.

CDR3 amino acids: CASSLNWGGPGTGELFF. The DNA of the CDR3 is TGTGCCAGCAGCTTAAACTGGGGAGGGCCTGGGACCGGGGAGCTGTTTTTT. The gene calls are TRBV7-2 and TRBJ2-2; 7 bases fit TRBD2. Germline trimming cut 2 bases from V and 5 bases from J; bases unmatched to any gene: 11. CDR3 length equals 17 residues. In germline, CDR1 is SGHTA, CDR2 FQGNSA.

The table lists this clone with a count of one. The V gene is TRBV5-1, the J gene TRBJ2-4, with D possibly TRBD2 on 5 matching bases. V shed 2 bases and J shed 0 bases, with 12 bases lying between them. Germline loops: CDR1 SGHRS, CDR2 YFSETQ. This CDR3 contains 16 residues. CDR3 sequence (DNA): TGCGCCAGCAGCTTAAACGAGGGTCTAGCCAAAAACATTCAGTACTTC. Its protein is CASSLNEGLAKNIQYF.

The V gene is TRBV28, the J gene TRBJ1-2; TRBD1 aligns across 8 bases. Germline CDR1 MDHEN, CDR2 SYDVKM. The CDR3 is 18 residues long. V lost 5 bases and J lost 0; bases outside the gene matches: 14. CDR3 nucleotides: TGTGCCAGCAGTCCCAGTCTCAAGACAGGGGATTCTAACTATGGCTACACCTTC. This translates into CASSPSLKTGDSNYGYTF.

The V gene is TRBV5-1, the J gene TRBJ1-1; D is possibly TRBD1 (6 bases). The V end was cut by 4 bases, the J end by 1 base, with 11 bases between. Germline loops: CDR1 SGHRS, CDR2 YFSETQ. This CDR3 is built from 14 residues. The CDR3 sequence: CASSLSGQNTEAFF. The DNA for the CDR3 is TGCGCCAGCAGCCTATCGGGACAGAACACTGAAGCTTTCTTT.

This chain connects TRBV6-5 to TRBJ2-3, with D perhaps TRBD2 (5 bases). There are 15 residues in the CDR3. Germline V gene lookup returns CDR1 MNHEY and CDR2 SVGAGI. The ends were cut back, 6 bases at V and 2 bases at J, with 15 bases in the middle. The CDR3 spells CASSRTRGATDTQYF. The CDR3 DNA sequence: TGTGCCAGCAGCCGAACCCGGGGTGCCACAGATACGCAGTATTTT.

The CDR3 nucleotides are TGTGCCAGCAGCCGGGGGACAGTGAACACTGAAGCTTTCTTT. This codes for CASSRGTVNTEAFF. V gene TRBV6-5 combines with J gene TRBJ1-1, with TRBD1 matching 7 bases. The germline CDR1 and CDR2 sequences are MNHEY and SVGAGI. This CDR3 region has 14 residues. V lost 6 bases, J lost 0 bases, and 4 bases stayed unmatched.

This chain joins TRBV18 and TRBJ1-1; 8 nucleotides line up with TRBD1. Germline CDR1 KGHSH, CDR2 LQKENI. With 3 bases clipped from V and 3 bases from J, the junction kept 6 bases outside the gene matches. The CDR3 sequence is 15 residues long. This chain's CDR3 is CASSPRQGWDTEAFF. The CDR3 nucleotides are TGTGCCAGCTCACCCCGACAGGGGTGGGACACTGAAGCTTTCTTT.

The rearrangement joins TRBV4-2 to TRBJ1-3, with 7 bases aligning to TRBD1. CDR3 length: 14 amino acids. V shed 5 bases, J shed 1 base, and the junction held 2 bases outside the gene matches. Germline lookup yields CDR1 LGHNA and CDR2 YNFKEQ. For the CDR3, the DNA is TGTGCCAGCAGCTCGACAGGGTCTGGAAACACCATATATTTT. This codes for CASSSTGSGNTIYF.

The J gene is TRBJ2-1, the V gene TRBV6-5, with 7 nucleotides matching TRBD2. The V gene's germline CDR1 is MNHEY and CDR2 SVGAGI. This CDR3 comprises 13 residues. V shed 5 bases, J shed 6 bases, and the junction held 4 bases outside the gene matches. DNA for the CDR3: TGTGCCAGCAGTCCGAAGCGGGGCAATGAGCAGTTCTTC. Translating it yields CASSPKRGNEQFF.